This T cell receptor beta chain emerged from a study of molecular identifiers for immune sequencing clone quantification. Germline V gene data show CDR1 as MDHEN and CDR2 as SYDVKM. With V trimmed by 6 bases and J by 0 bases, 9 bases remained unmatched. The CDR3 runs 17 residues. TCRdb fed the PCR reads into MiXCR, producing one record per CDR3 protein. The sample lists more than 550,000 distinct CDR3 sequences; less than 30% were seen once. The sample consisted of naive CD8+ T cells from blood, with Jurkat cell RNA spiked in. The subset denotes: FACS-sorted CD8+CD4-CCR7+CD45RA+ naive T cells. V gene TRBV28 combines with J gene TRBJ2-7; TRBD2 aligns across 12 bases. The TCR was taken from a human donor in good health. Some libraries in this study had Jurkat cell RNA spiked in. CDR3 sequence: CASSPTGLAGSSYEQYF. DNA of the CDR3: TGTGCCAGCAGCCCCACCGGACTAGCGGGAAGCTCCTACGAGCAGTACTTC.